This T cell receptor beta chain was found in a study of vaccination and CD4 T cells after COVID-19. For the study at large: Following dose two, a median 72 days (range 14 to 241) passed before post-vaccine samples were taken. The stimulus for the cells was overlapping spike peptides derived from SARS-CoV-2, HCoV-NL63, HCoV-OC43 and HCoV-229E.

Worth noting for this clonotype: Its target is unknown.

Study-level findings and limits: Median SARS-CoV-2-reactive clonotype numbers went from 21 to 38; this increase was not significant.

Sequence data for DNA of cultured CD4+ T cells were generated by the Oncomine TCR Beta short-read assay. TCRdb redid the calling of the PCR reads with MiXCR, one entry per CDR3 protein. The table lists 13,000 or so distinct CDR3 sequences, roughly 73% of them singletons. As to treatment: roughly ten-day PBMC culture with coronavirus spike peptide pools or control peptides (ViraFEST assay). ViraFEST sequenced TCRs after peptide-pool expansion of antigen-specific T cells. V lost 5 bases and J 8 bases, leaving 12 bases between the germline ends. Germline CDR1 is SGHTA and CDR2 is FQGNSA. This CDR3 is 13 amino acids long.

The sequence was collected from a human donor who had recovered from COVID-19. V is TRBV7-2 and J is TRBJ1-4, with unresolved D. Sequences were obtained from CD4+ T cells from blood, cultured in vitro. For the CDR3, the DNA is TGTGCCAGCAGCCGGGAGGGAGGGGAAAAACTGTTTTTT. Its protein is CASSREGGEKLFF. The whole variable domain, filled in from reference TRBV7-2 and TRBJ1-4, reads GAGVSQSPSNKVTEKGKDVELRCDPISGHTALYWYRQSLGQGLEFLIYFQGNSAPDKSGLPSDRFSAERTGGSVSTLTIQRTQQEDSAVYLCASSREGGEKLFFGSGTQLSVL.